These 7 T cell receptor beta chains were all obtained from the same sample, sequenced in a study of cytomegalovirus exposure and HLA in healthy donors. PCR used 60 Vbeta primers and 13 Jbeta primers. Libraries were prepared by immunoSEQ multiplex PCR; TCRdb keeps only in-frame clonotypes and omits some of them. The sample lists some 120,000 clones, around 74% occurring once. Source material: PBMCs. The receptors originated from a woman aged 18-29 years in good health and CMV-seronegative.

This clone appeared once. This sequence joins TRBV19 and TRBJ1-6; D is unresolved. Germline CDR1 is LNHDA and CDR2 is SQIVND (reference sequence). The CDR3 has 14 amino acids. Trimming took off 5 bases at V and 3 bases at J, with 8 bases between the two ends. The CDR3 loop reads CASSQKYYNSPLHF. DNA of the CDR3: TGTGCCAGTAGTCAGAAATACTATAATTCACCCCTCCACTTT.

J is TRBJ2-7 and V is TRBV28; TRBD1 aligns across 8 bases. With V trimmed by 6 bases and J by 3 bases, 13 bases remained unmatched. The CDR3 runs 16 residues. Per germline, CDR1 MDHEN and CDR2 SYDVKM. This CDR3 reads CASSFSLRQGHYEQYF. The DNA for the CDR3 is TGTGCCAGCAGCTTTTCCCTAAGACAGGGGCACTACGAGCAGTACTTC.

The chain is built from TRBV6-1 and TRBJ2-7, with a tentative D call TRBD1 (5 bases). V was pared by 0 bases and J by 2 bases, with 11 bases between. CDR1 and CDR2 from the germline V gene are MNHNS and SASEGT. The CDR3 loop spans 15 amino acids. In DNA form, the CDR3 reads TGTGCCAGCAGTGAAGCAGTGCAGGGCGCCTACGAGCAGTACTTC. Translating it yields CASSEAVQGAYEQYF.

This chain joins TRBV9 and TRBJ1-6; D possibly corresponds to TRBD1 (5 bases). V gave up 4 bases and J gave up 7 bases, with 12 bases separating them. Germline V gene lookup returns CDR1 SGDLS and CDR2 YYNGEE. This CDR3 is built from 14 residues. The CDR3 loop reads CASSPDSGNSPLHF. In nucleotides, the CDR3 is TGTGCCAGCAGCCCCGATTCAGGGAATTCACCCCTCCACTTT.

V is TRBV21-1 and J is TRBJ1-2; the D call in the table, TRBD1, was not verified against the DNA. TRBV21-1 is a recognized pseudogene. This CDR3 comprises 16 residues. This chain's CDR3 is CASSTPGRDRGDGYTF. For the CDR3, the DNA is TGTGCCAGCAGCACCCCTGGCCGGGACAGGGGTGATGGCTACACCTTC.

This clone has a single count. This rearrangement joins TRBV27 to TRBJ2-3, with 7 bases that match TRBD1. The CDR3 extends over 18 amino acids. Germline values: CDR1 MNHEY, CDR2 SMNVEV (reference sequence). V lost 3 bases and J lost 0; bases outside the gene matches: 12. CDR3 protein: CASSLKLPGQMSTDTQYF. The CDR3 DNA follows: TGTGCCAGCAGTTTGAAACTGCCGGGACAGATGAGCACAGATACGCAGTATTTT.

V gene TRBV5-6 combines with J gene TRBJ1-3; 8 bases are shared with TRBD1. CDR1 is SGHDT, CDR2 YYEEEE, per germline. With 5 bases clipped from V and 3 bases from J, the junction kept 10 bases outside the gene matches. The CDR3 totals 16 residues. CDR3 DNA: TGTGCCAGCAGTCCACGGACAGGGAGAAATGGAAACACCATATATTTT. As protein: CASSPRTGRNGNTIYF.